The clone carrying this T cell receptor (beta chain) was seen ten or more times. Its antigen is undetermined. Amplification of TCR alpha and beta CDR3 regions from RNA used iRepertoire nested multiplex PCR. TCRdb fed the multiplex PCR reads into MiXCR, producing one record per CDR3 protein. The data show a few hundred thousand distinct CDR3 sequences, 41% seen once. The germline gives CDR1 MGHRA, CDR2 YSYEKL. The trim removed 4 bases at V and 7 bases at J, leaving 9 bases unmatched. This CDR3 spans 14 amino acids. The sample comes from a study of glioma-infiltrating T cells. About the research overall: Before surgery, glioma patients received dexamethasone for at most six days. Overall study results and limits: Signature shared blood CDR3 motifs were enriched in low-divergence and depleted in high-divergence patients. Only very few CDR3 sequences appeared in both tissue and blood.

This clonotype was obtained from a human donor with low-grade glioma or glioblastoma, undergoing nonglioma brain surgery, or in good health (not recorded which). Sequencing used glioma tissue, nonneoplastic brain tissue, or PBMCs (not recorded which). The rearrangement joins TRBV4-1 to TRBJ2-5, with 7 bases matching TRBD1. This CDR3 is CASSRQGVEGTQYF. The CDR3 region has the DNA TGCGCCAGCAGCCGACAGGGTGTTGAAGGGACCCAGTACTTC.